The sequence of this T cell receptor beta chain was determined in a study of T cell responses to AZD1222 COVID-19 vaccine. Study results and caveats: Sampling captured repertoires only after the peak T cell response. Unmutated variant regions are reportedly the target of nearly half of TCRs that are spike-specific. It should be noted that donors were predominantly white British and more often female, and clonal diversity was possibly underestimated.

CDR3 size: 17 residues. V lost 5 bases to trimming and J lost 5 bases; unmatched junction nucleotides: 14. Per the germline V gene, CDR1 is MNHEY and CDR2 is SMNVEV (reference sequence). As concerns this clone: Antigen specificity is unknown.

The repertoire was sequenced with immunoSEQ multiplex PCR; TCRdb's copy has only in-frame clones and lacks some. Counted here are more than 120,000 clones, roughly 87% occurring once; the ten biggest clones make up 5.4%. This clonotype was sampled from an adult who received the MenACWY meningococcal vaccine as a control. The rearrangement joins TRBV27 to TRBJ2-5; 10 nucleotides align to TRBD1. Specimen: peripheral blood, collected 28 days after the second dose of the MenACWY control vaccine. CDR3 loop: CASSPHRQGADVETQYF. The CDR3 nucleotides are TGTGCCAGCAGTCCACATCGACAGGGGGCTGATGTGGAGACCCAGTACTTC.